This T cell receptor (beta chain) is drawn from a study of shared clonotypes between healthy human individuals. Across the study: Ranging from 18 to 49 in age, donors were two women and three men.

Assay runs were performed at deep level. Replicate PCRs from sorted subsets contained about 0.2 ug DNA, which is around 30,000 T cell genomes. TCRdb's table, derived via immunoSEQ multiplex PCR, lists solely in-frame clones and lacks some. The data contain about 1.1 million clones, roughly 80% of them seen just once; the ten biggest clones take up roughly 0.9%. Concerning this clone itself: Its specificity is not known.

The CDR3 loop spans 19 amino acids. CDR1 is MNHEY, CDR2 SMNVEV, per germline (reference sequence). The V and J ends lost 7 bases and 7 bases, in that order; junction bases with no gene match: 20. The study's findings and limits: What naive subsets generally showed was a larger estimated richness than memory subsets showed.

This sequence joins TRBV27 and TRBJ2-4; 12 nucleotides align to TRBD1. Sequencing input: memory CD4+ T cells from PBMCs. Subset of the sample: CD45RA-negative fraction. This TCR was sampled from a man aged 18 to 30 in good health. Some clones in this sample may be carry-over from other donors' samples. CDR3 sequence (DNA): TGTGCCAGCAAAGCCGGGACAGGGGGCGTCGATGGACGAAGGAACATTCAGTACTTC. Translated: CASKAGTGGVDGRRNIQYF.